The 23 T cell receptor beta chains below all came from one sample that was sequenced in a study of blood T cell repertoires in COVID-19. Profiling relied on immunoSEQ multiplex PCR, and the TCRdb table lists in-frame clones only, not all of them. The table lists 170,000 or so clones, 80% to 85% of them singletons. The sample comprised peripheral blood. Receptors were obtained from a young man with active or convalescent COVID-19.

This clone was counted only a few times. The chain joins TRBV3-1 (or the pseudogene TRBV3-2) to TRBJ2-7, with D tentatively TRBD1 (5 bases). V lost 0 bases, J lost 7 bases, and 25 bases lay in between. The CDR3 contains 18 residues. CDR1 is LGHDT and CDR2 is YNNKEL in the germline V gene (reference sequence). CDR3 region: CASSQEWPDKGSGWEQYF. Here the CDR3 DNA reads TGTGCCAGCAGCCAAGAGTGGCCGGACAAGGGATCTGGATGGGAGCAGTACTTC.

The V gene is TRBV11-2, the J gene TRBJ1-2; weak D call: TRBD1 (5 bases). The V gene lost 0 bases and the J gene lost 4 bases, with 18 bases spanning the gap. The CDR3 spans 17 residues. Germline lookup yields CDR1 SGHAT and CDR2 FQNNGV. CDR3 bases: TGTGCCAGCAGCTTAGATGCAAGGACATCAACGGGCTATGGCTACACCTTC. Protein sequence: CASSLDARTSTGYGYTF.

This sequence joins TRBV5-6 and TRBJ2-5; D might be TRBD2 (5 bases). Germline V gene lookup returns CDR1 SGHDT and CDR2 YYEEEE. The CDR3 spans 12 residues. V shed 3 bases and J shed 5 bases, with 8 bases lying between them. In nucleotides, the CDR3 is TGTGCCAGCAGCTGGGGAGTGGAGACCCAGTACTTC. It translates to CASSWGVETQYF.

The rearrangement uses TRBV19 and TRBJ2-3, with D possibly TRBD1 on 6 matching bases. The CDR3 is 15 residues long. Trimming removed 7 bases at V and 1 base at J, with 15 bases between. The V gene's germline CDR1 is LNHDA and CDR2 SQIVND (reference sequence). In nucleotides, the CDR3 is TGTGCCAGTATTGCGTCCAGGGGAGGCACAGATACGCAGTATTTT. The encoded protein is CASIASRGGTDTQYF.

Remarks on this clone: The junction departs from the called germline gene at one end, perhaps through a read error. Written as DNA, the CDR3 is TGTGCTAGCAGCCAATTAGGGACTAGCGGGAGTAATGAGCAGTTCTTC. Protein product: CASSQLGTSGSNEQFF. V gene TRBV7-7 combines with J gene TRBJ2-1; TRBD2 matches 14 bases. CDR1 is SSHAT, CDR2 FNYEAQ, per germline (reference sequence). The CDR3 totals 16 residues.

This clone was recorded once. V usage is TRBV5-6 and J usage is TRBJ2-3, with a tentative D call TRBD2 (5 bases). The V end lost 2 bases, the J end lost 0 bases, and 13 bases lay between the germline ends. This CDR3 has 16 amino acids. Germline V CDR1 and CDR2: SGHDT, YYEEEE. CDR3 in DNA: TGTGCCAGCAGCTTTTTGCTAGCCGATAGCACAGATACGCAGTATTTT. It translates to CASSFLLADSTDTQYF.

The table lists this clone with a count of one. The rearrangement joins TRBV15 to TRBJ1-2, with a tentative D call TRBD1 (5 bases). The CDR3 runs to 13 residues. CDR1 and CDR2 from the germline V gene are LNHNV and YYDKDF (reference sequence). Trimming stripped 1 base from V and 7 bases from J, with 10 bases between. CDR3 loop: CATSRGRGGGYTF. The CDR3 DNA reads as TGTGCCACCAGCAGAGGGAGGGGAGGTGGCTACACCTTC. The full variable domain, in which reference TRBV15 and TRBJ1-2 provide the parts outside the CDR3, is DAMVIQNPRYQVTQFGKPVTLSCSQTLNHNVMYWYQQKSSQAPKLLFHYYDKDFNNEADTPDNFQSRRPNTSFCFLDIRSPGLGDTAMYLCATSRGRGGGYTFGSGTRLTVV.

This clone was detected only a few times. For the CDR3, the DNA is TGTGCCAGCAGTGACTTTTCGGGCTACGAGCAGTACTTC. Amino acids: CASSDFSGYEQYF. This chain connects TRBV2 to TRBJ2-7; D gene unclear. Germline CDR1 is SNHLY and CDR2 is FYNNEI. Trimming removed 3 bases at V and 3 bases at J, with 9 bases between. This CDR3 is built from 13 residues.

The genes are TRBV6-2 or TRBV6-3 and TRBJ2-5; D is perhaps TRBD1 (5 bases). The V end was cut by 5 bases, the J end by 2 bases, with 6 bases between. Germline CDR1 MNHEY, CDR2 SVGEGT. The CDR3 covers 12 residues. The CDR3, as DNA: TGTGCCAGCAGTCGACAGCAAGAGACCCAGTACTTC. Translation gives CASSRQQETQYF.

Here the CDR3 reads CASGGGLNEKLFF. The CDR3 DNA sequence: TGTGCATCCGGGGGAGGACTTAATGAAAAACTGTTTTTT. V gene TRBV19 combines with J gene TRBJ1-4; the D gene is possibly TRBD1 (5 bases). This CDR3 is 13 amino acids long. Germline CDR1 and CDR2: LNHDA and SQIVND (reference sequence).

Only one count was recorded for this clone. CDR3 sequence: CASSLTGQGHNEQFF. CDR3 bases: TGTGCCAGCAGCCTAACGGGACAGGGCCACAATGAGCAGTTCTTC. The chain carries TRBV6-5 and TRBJ2-1, with TRBD1 identical over 9 bases. The CDR3 is 15 residues long. Germline trimming cut 6 bases from V and 5 bases from J; bases unmatched to any gene: 8. The germline V gene has CDR1 MNHEY and CDR2 SVGAGI.

The chain couples TRBV6-5 to TRBJ2-5; D perhaps matches TRBD1 (6 bases). This CDR3 has 14 amino acids. Trimming left V 5 bases short and J 3 bases short, with 13 bases between. Germline-derived CDR1 and CDR2 are MNHEY and SVGAGI. CDR3 sequence (DNA): TGTGCCAGCAGTACTCGGGACACTGAAGAGACCCAGTACTTC. Translation: CASSTRDTEETQYF.

CDR3 sequence (DNA): TGTGCCAGCAGCCAAGCTATTCTAGCGGGGGGGAACAATGAGCAGTTCTTC. Translated: CASSQAILAGGNNEQFF. V usage is TRBV14 and J usage is TRBJ2-1; 12 bases map to TRBD2. The trim removed 1 base at V and 5 bases at J, leaving 6 bases unmatched. Germline assignment: CDR1 SGHDN and CDR2 FVKESK. The CDR3 loop spans 17 amino acids.

This chain joins TRBV18 and TRBJ1-1; D gene ambiguous. Trimming cost V 6 bases and J 3 bases, with 8 bases left between them. The CDR3 has 12 residues. CDR1 KGHSH and CDR2 LQKENI come from the germline V gene. CDR3 loop: CASSRLDTEAFF. The CDR3 DNA sequence: TGTGCCAGCTCGCGACTTGACACTGAAGCTTTCTTT.

The V gene is TRBV6-6, the J gene TRBJ1-6, with 8 bases identical to TRBD1. Losses at the gene ends were 5 bases for V and 5 bases for J; bases not matched to a gene: 8. The CDR3 is made up of 16 amino acids. CDR1 and CDR2 from the germline V gene are MNHNY and SVGAGI (reference sequence). Here the CDR3 reads CASSPFNRGNNSPLHF. The CDR3 bases are TGTGCCAGCAGTCCTTTCAACAGGGGGAATAATTCACCCCTCCACTTT.

The chain carries TRBV30 and TRBJ1-5; TRBD1 is a possible D gene (6 bases). Trimming cost V 2 bases and J 2 bases, with 13 bases left between them. The germline V gene encodes CDR1 GTSNPN and CDR2 SVGIG (reference sequence). This CDR3 has 15 amino acids. This CDR3 reads CAWSMSGVGNQPQHF. The DNA of the CDR3 is TGTGCCTGGAGTATGTCAGGGGTCGGCAATCAGCCCCAGCATTTT.

This clone has only one observation. The rearrangement links TRBV6-2 or TRBV6-3 to TRBJ2-3; 9 positions agree with TRBD2. Germline trimming cut 5 bases from V and 4 bases from J; bases unmatched to any gene: 16. The CDR3 is 18 amino acids. CDR1 and CDR2 from the germline V gene are MNHEY and SVGEGT. Here the CDR3 DNA reads TGTGCCAGCAGTCCCCCCAGCGGGGGGACTTTTACCTCAGATACGCAGTATTTT. Amino acids: CASSPPSGGTFTSDTQYF.

CDR3 coding DNA: TGTGCCAGCAGCGGGCAACAGGGGTTATATGGCTACACCTTC. It codes for CASSGQQGLYGYTF. The genes are TRBV2 and TRBJ1-2; TRBD1 matches 7 bases. The germline gives CDR1 SNHLY, CDR2 FYNNEI. V gave up 6 bases and J gave up 5 bases; unmatched junction bases: 9. The length of the CDR3 is 14 residues.

The rearrangement uses TRBV7-2 and TRBJ1-6; perhaps TRBD1 as D (5 bases). Deletions cut 4 bases from V and 7 bases from J, with 14 bases between. The length of the CDR3 is 15 residues. Germline V gene lookup returns CDR1 SGHTA and CDR2 FQGNSA. As DNA, the CDR3 is TGTGCCAGCAGCTCCACTGCGCAGGGCAATTCACCCCTCCACTTT. Its protein product is CASSSTAQGNSPLHF. Full variable domain (outside the CDR3, taken from reference TRBV7-2 and TRBJ1-6): GAGVSQSPSNKVTEKGKDVELRCDPISGHTALYWYRQSLGQGLEFLIYFQGNSAPDKSGLPSDRFSAERTGGSVSTLTIQRTQQEDSAVYLCASSSTAQGNSPLHFGNGTRLTVT.

This clone was counted between two and nine times. The V gene is TRBV9, the J gene TRBJ2-2; no clear D gene. Germline CDR1 SGDLS, CDR2 YYNGEE. The germline V and J ends were trimmed by 1 base and 1 base, with 5 bases remaining between them. The CDR3 covers 14 residues. This CDR3 is CASSVTQNTGELFF. DNA of the CDR3: TGTGCCAGCAGCGTAACACAGAACACCGGGGAGCTGTTTTTT.

The CDR3 is CASNTRGTGSGGYTF. The CDR3 coding sequence is TGTGCCAGCAACACCCGGGGGACAGGTTCAGGCGGCTACACCTTC. The rearrangement joins TRBV11-2 to TRBJ1-2; 8 positions match TRBD1. J was trimmed by 8 bases and V by 7 bases; bases with no gene match: 15. Germline values: CDR1 SGHAT, CDR2 FQNNGV. The CDR3 consists of 15 residues.

The chain links TRBV20-1 to TRBJ2-7; 9 bases are shared with TRBD2. Germline V gives CDR1 DFQATT, CDR2 SNEGSKA (reference sequence). Losses at the gene ends were 3 bases for V and 5 bases for J; bases not matched to a gene: 2. The CDR3 spans 12 residues. DNA for the CDR3: TGCAGTGCTAGTCCTAGCGGGGACGAGCAGTACTTC. Its translation: CSASPSGDEQYF.

The V gene is TRBV4-3, the J gene TRBJ2-3; no clear D. Trimming pared 0 bases from V and 8 bases from J, leaving 9 bases between. The CDR3 runs to 13 residues. The germline gives CDR1 LGHNA, CDR2 YSLEER. Written as DNA, the CDR3 is TGCGCCAGCAGCCAAGAAAGGTCGGGTACGCAGTATTTT. This gives the protein CASSQERSGTQYF.